These T cell receptor beta chains were read from a single sample in a study of CD8+ T cells in alopecia areata. Generated by immunoSEQ multiplex PCR, the TCRdb table keeps only in-frame clones and is missing some. This sample has some 100,000 clones, with roughly 50% found just once. Source: CD8+ T cells sorted from blood, taken at week 4, from a patient treated with tofacitinib. The receptors were sampled from a human donor with alopecia areata. CDR3s include the opening cysteine and the closing phenylalanine or tryptophan. A D gene is named only where the DNA matches it firmly. Expanded clones are given a class, and other clones once, few, many or no size at all.

V	length	size	D	J	CDR3	DNA
TRBV6-5	13	NA	NA	TRBJ1-1	CASKTTMNTEAFF	TGTGCCAGCAAAACGACCATGAACACTGAAGCTTTCTTT
TRBV30	13	NA	TRBD2	TRBJ2-7	CAWMGTSVHEQYF	TGTGCCTGGATGGGGACTAGCGTCCACGAGCAGTACTTC
TRBV29-1	14	NA	TRBD1	TRBJ2-5	CSVEFRDRGETQYF	TGCAGCGTTGAATTCCGGGACAGGGGGGAGACCCAGTACTTC
TRBV29-1	12	NA	NA	TRBJ2-1	CSVDRVYNEQFF	TGCAGCGTTGACAGGGTGTACAATGAGCAGTTCTTC
TRBV29-1	17	few	TRBD2	TRBJ2-3	CSVELAGDVSGTDTQYF	TGCAGCGTTGAACTAGCGGGGGATGTTAGCGGCACAGATACGCAGTATTTT
TRBV7-9	14	NA	NA	TRBJ1-2	CASSLAPADYGYTF	TGTGCCAGCAGCTTAGCCCCGGCGGACTATGGCTACACCTTC
TRBV29-1	14	NA	TRBD1	TRBJ1-6	CSVVEGGENSPLHF	TGCAGCGTTGTTGAAGGGGGCGAGAATTCACCCCTCCACTTT
TRBV2	12	once	TRBD2	TRBJ2-7	CASSSGLAVEYF	TGTGCCAGCAGTTCGGGACTAGCGGTGGAGTACTTC
TRBV2	12	NA	NA	TRBJ2-3	CASSDLLDTQYF	TGTGCCAGCAGTGATTTGTTGGATACGCAGTATTTT
TRBV19	14	NA	NA	TRBJ1-1	CASSPLAEITEAFF	TGTGCCAGTAGCCCATTGGCGGAGATCACTGAAGCTTTCTTT
TRBV30	13	NA	NA	TRBJ1-1	CAWSVLGATEAFF	TGTGCCTGGAGTGTATTGGGGGCGACTGAAGCTTTCTTT
TRBV7-8	14	once	NA	TRBJ2-7	CASSLEAFTYEQYF	TGTGCCAGCAGCTTGGAGGCGTTCACCTACGAGCAGTACTTC
TRBV14	15	NA	NA	TRBJ1-4	CASSQEASSNEKLFF	TGTGCCAGCAGCCAAGAGGCAAGCTCTAATGAAAAACTGTTTTTT
TRBV12-5	13	NA	NA	TRBJ2-3	CASGGDWDDTQYF	TGTGCTAGTGGTGGGGACTGGGACGATACGCAGTATTTT
TRBV7-9	12	NA	NA	TRBJ1-2	CASQETNYGYTF	TGTGCCAGTCAGGAGACTAACTATGGCTACACCTTC
TRBV27	16	NA	TRBD1	TRBJ1-2	CASSLSGTGVPYGYTF	TGTGCCAGCAGTTTGTCCGGGACAGGGGTTCCCTATGGCTACACCTTC
TRBV2	11	NA	NA	TRBJ2-5	CASRSQETQYF	TGTGCCAGCAGAAGCCAAGAGACCCAGTACTTC
TRBV4-2	13	once	NA	TRBJ2-2	CASTPRNTGELFF	TGTGCCAGCACCCCAAGGAACACCGGGGAGCTGTTTTTT
TRBV5-6	12	NA	NA	TRBJ2-1	CASSALNNEQFF	TGTGCCAGCAGCGCACTGAACAATGAGCAGTTCTTC
TRBV30	17	NA	NA	TRBJ2-3	CAWSVGIGESSTDTQYF	TGTGCCTGGAGTGTAGGGATCGGGGAGTCTAGCACAGATACGCAGTATTTT
TRBV6-6	16	NA	NA	TRBJ2-7	CASSYSPIVSSYEQYF	TGTGCCAGCAGTTACTCGCCGATCGTGAGCTCCTACGAGCAGTACTTC
TRBV6-5	12	NA	NA	TRBJ2-1	CASRHNYNEQFF	TGTGCCAGCCGACATAATTACAATGAGCAGTTCTTC
TRBV7-8	14	few	TRBD1	TRBJ2-7	CASSLWGQREEQYF	TGTGCCAGCAGCTTATGGGGACAGCGTGAGGAGCAGTACTTC
TRBV4-3	15	NA	NA	TRBJ2-1	CASSQERGLGNEQFF	TGCGCCAGCAGCCAAGAGCGGGGGCTGGGCAATGAGCAGTTCTTC
TRBV30	13	few	NA	TRBJ1-5	CAWSEQYNQPQHF	TGTGCCTGGAGTGAACAGTACAATCAGCCCCAGCATTTT
TRBV5-1	16	NA	TRBD1	TRBJ2-7	CASSTPGGTGFYEQYF	TGCGCCAGCAGCACACCCGGCGGGACAGGGTTCTACGAGCAGTACTTC